This T cell receptor beta chain is from a study of regulatory T cells in long-lasting Graves disease. The CDR3 sequence is 14 residues long. Germline lookup yields CDR1 LNHDA and CDR2 SQIVND (reference sequence). The ends were cut back, 7 bases at V and 5 bases at J, with 18 bases in the middle. As for time point: persistent/refractory GD, antithyroid drugs over 5 years with positive TRAb. Scientists built the TCR library using RNA that was extracted from PBMCs. In its sample, this clonotype was seen a few times. To make TCR beta libraries, researchers used iRepertoire HTBI primers and Arm-PCR of CDR3 regions. TCRdb re-analysed the multiplex PCR reads in MiXCR, keeping a single row per CDR3 protein. The sample lists some 370,000 distinct CDR3 sequences, less than 25% seen once, with more than 20% in the top ten.

The sequence derives from a female donor with Graves disease. This material consisted of peripheral blood mononuclear cells (PBMCs), taken when the disease was refractory, from a patient treated with antithyroid drugs. V gene TRBV19 combines with J gene TRBJ2-7, with a possible D match to TRBD1 (5 bases). This CDR3 reads CASTKGQGANEQYF. The DNA for the CDR3 is TGTGCCAGTACCAAGGGGCAGGGTGCAAACGAGCAGTACTTC.